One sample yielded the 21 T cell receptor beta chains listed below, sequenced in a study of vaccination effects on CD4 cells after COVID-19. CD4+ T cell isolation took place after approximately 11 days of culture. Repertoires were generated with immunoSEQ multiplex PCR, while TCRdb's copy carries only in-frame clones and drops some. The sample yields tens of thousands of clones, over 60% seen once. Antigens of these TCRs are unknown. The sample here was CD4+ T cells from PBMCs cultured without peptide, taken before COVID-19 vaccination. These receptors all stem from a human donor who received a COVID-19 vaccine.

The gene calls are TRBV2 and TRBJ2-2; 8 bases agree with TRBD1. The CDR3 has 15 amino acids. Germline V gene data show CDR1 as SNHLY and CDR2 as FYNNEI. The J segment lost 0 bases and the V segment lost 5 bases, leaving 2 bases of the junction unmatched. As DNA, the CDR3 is TGTGCCAGCAGTCTGACAGGGGCGAACACCGGGGAGCTGTTTTTT. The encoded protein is CASSLTGANTGELFF.

Here the CDR3 reads CASSLRQGLEQYV. CDR3 nucleotide sequence: TGTGCCAGCAGCTTAAGACAGGGCTTGGAGCAGTACGTC. V and J are TRBV7-2 and TRBJ2-7; 7 bases are shared with TRBD1. CDR1 and CDR2 from the germline V gene are SGHTA and FQGNSA. V lost 2 bases to trimming and J lost 7 bases; unmatched junction nucleotides: 5. The CDR3 extends over 13 amino acids.

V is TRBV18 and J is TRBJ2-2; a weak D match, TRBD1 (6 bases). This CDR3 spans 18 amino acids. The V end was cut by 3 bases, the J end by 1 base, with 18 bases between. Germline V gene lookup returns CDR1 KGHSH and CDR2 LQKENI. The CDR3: CASSPLNLGQQNTGELFF. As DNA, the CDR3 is TGTGCCAGCTCACCTTTAAACCTCGGACAGCAGAACACCGGGGAGCTGTTTTTT.

CDR3 sequence: CASSLAGRGSYEQYV. The CDR3, as DNA: TGTGCCAGCAGCTTAGCGGGCCGGGGGTCCTACGAGCAGTACGTC. The gene calls are TRBV7-8 and TRBJ2-7; D possibly corresponds to TRBD2 (6 bases). Germline CDR1 is SGHVS and CDR2 is FQNEAQ. This CDR3 contains 15 residues. V dropped 0 bases and J dropped 1 base, with 10 bases sitting between them.

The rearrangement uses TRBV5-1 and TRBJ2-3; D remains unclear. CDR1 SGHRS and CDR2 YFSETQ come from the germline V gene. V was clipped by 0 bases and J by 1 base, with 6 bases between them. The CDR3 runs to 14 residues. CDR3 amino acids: CASSLDTGTDTQYF. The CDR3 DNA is TGCGCCAGCAGCTTGGACACAGGCACAGATACGCAGTATTTT.

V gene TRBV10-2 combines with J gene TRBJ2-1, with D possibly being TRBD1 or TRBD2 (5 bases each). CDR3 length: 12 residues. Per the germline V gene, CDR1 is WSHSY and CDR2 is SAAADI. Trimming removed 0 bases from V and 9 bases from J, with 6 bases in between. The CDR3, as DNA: TGCGCCAGCAGTGAGTCAGGGACTGAGCAGTTCTTC. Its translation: CASSESGTEQFF.

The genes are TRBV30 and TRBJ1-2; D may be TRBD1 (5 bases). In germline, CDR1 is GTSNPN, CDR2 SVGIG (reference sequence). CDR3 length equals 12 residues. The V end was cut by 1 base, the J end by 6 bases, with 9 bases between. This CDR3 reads CAWSEGLDGYTF. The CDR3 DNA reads TGTGCCTGGAGTGAGGGGTTGGATGGCTACACCTTC.

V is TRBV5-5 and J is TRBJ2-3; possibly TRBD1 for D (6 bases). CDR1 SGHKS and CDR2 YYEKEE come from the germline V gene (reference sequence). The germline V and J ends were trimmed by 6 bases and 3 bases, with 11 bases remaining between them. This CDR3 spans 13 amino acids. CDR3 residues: CASKGQGTDTQYF. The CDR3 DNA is TGTGCCAGCAAGGGGCAGGGGACAGATACGCAGTATTTT.

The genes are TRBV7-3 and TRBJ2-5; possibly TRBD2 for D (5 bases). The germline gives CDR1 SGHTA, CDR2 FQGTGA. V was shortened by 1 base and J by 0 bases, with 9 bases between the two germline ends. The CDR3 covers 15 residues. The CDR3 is CASSLSSGNQETQYF. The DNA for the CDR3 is TGTGCCAGCAGCTTAAGTTCCGGGAACCAAGAGACCCAGTACTTC.

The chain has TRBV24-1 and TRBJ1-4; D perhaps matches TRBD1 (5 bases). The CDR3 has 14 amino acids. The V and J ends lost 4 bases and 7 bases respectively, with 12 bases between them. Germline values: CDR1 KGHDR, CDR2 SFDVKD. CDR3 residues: CATSEGGWPEKLFF. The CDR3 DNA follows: TGTGCCACCAGTGAGGGGGGGTGGCCTGAAAAACTGTTTTTT.

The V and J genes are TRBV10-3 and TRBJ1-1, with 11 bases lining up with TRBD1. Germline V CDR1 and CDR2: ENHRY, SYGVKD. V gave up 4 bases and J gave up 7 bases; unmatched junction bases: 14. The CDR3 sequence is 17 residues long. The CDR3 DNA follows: TGTGCCATCAGTGGGAACGGCCGGGACAGGGGGTCTAGTGAAGCTTTCTTT. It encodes CAISGNGRDRGSSEAFF.

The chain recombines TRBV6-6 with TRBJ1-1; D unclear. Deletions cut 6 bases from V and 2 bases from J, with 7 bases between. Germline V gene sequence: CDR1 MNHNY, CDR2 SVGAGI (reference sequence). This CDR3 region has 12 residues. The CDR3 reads CASSYPNTEAFF. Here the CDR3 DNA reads TGTGCCAGCAGCTACCCCAACACTGAAGCTTTCTTT.

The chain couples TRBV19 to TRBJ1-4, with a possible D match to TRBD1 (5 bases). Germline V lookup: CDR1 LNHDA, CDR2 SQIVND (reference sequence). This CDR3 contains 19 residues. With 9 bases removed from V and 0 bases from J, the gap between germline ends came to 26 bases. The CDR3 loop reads CASGVAGTAYTSTNEKLFF. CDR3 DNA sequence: TGTGCCAGCGGAGTCGCCGGGACGGCGTATACATCAACTAATGAAAAACTGTTTTTT.

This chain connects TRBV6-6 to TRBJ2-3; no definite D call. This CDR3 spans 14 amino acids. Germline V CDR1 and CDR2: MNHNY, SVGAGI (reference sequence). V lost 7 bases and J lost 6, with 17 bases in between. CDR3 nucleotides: TGTGCCAGCACCTCGGCTGGACCCGTGGATACGCAGTATTTT. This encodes CASTSAGPVDTQYF.

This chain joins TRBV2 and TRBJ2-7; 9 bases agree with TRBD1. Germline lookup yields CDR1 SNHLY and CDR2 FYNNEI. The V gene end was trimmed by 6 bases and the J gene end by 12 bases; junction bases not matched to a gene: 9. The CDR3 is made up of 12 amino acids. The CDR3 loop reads CASREGQGSLYV. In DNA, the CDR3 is TGTGCCAGCAGGGAGGGACAGGGTAGTCTGTACGTC.

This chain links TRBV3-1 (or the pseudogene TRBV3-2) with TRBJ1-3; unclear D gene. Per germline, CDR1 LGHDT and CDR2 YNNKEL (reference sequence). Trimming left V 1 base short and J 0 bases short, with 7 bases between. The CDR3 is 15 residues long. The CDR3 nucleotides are TGTGCCAGCAGCCAAGCATACAGCTCTGGAAACACCATATATTTT. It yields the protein CASSQAYSSGNTIYF.

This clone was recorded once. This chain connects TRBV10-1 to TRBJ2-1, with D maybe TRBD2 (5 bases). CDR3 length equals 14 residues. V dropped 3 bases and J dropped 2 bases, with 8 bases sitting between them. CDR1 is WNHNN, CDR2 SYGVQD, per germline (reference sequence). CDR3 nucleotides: TGCGCCAGCAGTGATGGGAGCACCTACAATGAGCAGTTCTTC. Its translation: CASSDGSTYNEQFF.

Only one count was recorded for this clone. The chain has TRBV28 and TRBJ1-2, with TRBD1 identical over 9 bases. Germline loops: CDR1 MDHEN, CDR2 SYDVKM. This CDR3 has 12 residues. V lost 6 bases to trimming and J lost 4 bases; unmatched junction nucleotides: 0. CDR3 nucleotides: TGTGCCAGCAGGACAGGGGGCTATGGCTACACCTTC. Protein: CASRTGGYGYTF.

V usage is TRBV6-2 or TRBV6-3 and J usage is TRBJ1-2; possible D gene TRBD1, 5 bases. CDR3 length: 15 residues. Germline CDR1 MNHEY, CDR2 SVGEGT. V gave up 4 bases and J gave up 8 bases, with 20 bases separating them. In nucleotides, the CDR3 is TGTGCCAGCAGTTCACCGGGGCAGTGGGGCGTCGGCTACACCTTC. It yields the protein CASSSPGQWGVGYTF.

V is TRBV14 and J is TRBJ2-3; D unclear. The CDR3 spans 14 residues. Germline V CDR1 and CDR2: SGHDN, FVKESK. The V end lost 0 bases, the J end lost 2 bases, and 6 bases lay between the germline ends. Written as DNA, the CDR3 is TGTGCCAGCAGCCAAGATATAGTCACAGATACGCAGTATTTT. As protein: CASSQDIVTDTQYF.

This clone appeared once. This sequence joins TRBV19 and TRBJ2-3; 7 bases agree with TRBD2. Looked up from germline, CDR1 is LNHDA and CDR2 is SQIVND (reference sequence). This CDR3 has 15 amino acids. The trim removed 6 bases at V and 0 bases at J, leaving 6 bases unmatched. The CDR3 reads CASRQRGTSTDTQYF. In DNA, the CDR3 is TGTGCCAGTAGACAGCGGGGTACTAGCACAGATACGCAGTATTTT.